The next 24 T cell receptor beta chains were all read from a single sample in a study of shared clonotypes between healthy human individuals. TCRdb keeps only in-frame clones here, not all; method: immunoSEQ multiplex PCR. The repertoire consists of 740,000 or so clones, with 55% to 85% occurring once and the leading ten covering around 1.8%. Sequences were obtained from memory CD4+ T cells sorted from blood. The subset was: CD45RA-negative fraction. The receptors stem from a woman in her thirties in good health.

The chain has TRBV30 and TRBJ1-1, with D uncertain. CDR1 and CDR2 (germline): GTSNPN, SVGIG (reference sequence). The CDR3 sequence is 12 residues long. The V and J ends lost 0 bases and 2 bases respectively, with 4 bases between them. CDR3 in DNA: TGTGCCTGGAGTGTACGCAACACTGAAGCTTTCTTT. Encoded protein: CAWSVRNTEAFF.

Here the CDR3 DNA reads TGTGCCAGCAGTTTAATGGGACGCTCCTACGAGCAGTACTTC. Translating it yields CASSLMGRSYEQYF. V usage is TRBV28 and J usage is TRBJ2-7, with D possibly being TRBD1 or TRBD2 (5 bases each). Germline CDR1 and CDR2: MDHEN and SYDVKM. V lost 2 bases, J lost 0 bases, and 8 bases lay in between. The CDR3 extends over 14 amino acids.

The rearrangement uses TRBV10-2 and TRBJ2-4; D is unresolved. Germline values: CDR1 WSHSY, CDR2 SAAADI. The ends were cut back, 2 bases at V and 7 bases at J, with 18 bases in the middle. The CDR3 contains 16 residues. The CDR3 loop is CASSEERFGLRNIQYF. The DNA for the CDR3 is TGCGCCAGCAGTGAGGAGCGTTTTGGTCTGAGGAACATTCAGTACTTC.

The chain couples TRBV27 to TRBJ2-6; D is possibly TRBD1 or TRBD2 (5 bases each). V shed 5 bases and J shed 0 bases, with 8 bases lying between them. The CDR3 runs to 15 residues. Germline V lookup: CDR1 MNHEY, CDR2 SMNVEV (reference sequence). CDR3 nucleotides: TGTGCCAGCAGTCGAGGGACCTCTGGGGCCAACGTCCTGACTTTC. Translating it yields CASSRGTSGANVLTF.

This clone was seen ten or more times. The CDR3, as DNA: TGTGCCAGCAGCTCCTATCTAGCGGGAGGTCGGAATGAGCAGTTCTTC. It yields the protein CASSSYLAGGRNEQFF. This chain links TRBV7-2 with TRBJ2-1, with 11 positions matching TRBD2. V was clipped by 4 bases and J by 7 bases; unmatched bases: 9. Germline V gene sequence: CDR1 SGHTA, CDR2 FQGNSA. The CDR3 has 16 residues. Full variable domain (missing parts from reference TRBV7-2 and TRBJ2-1): GAGVSQSPSNKVTEKGKDVELRCDPISGHTALYWYRQSLGQGLEFLIYFQGNSAPDKSGLPSDRFSAERTGGSVSTLTIQRTQQEDSAVYLCASSSYLAGGRNEQFFGPGTRLTVL.

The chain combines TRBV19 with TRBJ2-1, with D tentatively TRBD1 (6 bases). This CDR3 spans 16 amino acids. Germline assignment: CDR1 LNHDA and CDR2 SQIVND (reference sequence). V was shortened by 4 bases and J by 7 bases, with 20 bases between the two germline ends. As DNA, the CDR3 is TGTGCCAGTAGTAGCCTATACAGGGCTCCGGCGAATGAGCAGTTCTTC. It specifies CASSSLYRAPANEQFF.

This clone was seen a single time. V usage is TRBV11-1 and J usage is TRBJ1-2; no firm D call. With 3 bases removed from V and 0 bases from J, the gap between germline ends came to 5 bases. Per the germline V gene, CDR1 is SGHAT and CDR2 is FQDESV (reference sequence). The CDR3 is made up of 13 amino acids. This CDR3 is CASSFQANYGYTF. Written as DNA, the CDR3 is TGTGCCAGCAGCTTCCAAGCTAACTATGGCTACACCTTC.

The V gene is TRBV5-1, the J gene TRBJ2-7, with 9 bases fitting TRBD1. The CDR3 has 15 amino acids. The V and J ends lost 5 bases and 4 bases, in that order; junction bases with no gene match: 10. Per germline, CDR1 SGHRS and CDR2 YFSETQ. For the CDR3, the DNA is TGCGCCAGCAGTCTAGTTTCCGGGACAGGGTACGAGCAGTACTTC. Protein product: CASSLVSGTGYEQYF.

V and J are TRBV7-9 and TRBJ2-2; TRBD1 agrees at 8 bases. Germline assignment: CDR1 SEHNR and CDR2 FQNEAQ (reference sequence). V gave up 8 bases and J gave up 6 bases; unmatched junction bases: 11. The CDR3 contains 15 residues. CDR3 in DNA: TGTGCCAGCTACCCCGGGACAGGAACCTCCGGGGAGCTGTTTTTT. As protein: CASYPGTGTSGELFF.

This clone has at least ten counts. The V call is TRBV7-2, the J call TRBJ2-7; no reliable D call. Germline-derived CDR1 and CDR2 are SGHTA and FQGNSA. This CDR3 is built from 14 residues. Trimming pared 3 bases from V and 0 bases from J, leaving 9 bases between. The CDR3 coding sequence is TGTGCCAGCAGCTTCTATCTCAGCTCCTACGAGCAGTACTTC. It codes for CASSFYLSSYEQYF.

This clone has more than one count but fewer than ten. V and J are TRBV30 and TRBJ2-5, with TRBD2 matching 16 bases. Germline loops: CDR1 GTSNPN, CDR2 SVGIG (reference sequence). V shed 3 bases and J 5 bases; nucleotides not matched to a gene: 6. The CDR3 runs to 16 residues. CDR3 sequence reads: CAWSRGLAGGGETQYF. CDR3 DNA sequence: TGTGCCTGGAGCCGGGGACTAGCGGGAGGGGGTGAGACCCAGTACTTC. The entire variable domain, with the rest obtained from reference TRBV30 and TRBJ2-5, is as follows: SQTIHQWPATLVQPVGSPLSLECTVEGTSNPNLYWYRQAAGRGLQLLFYSVGIGQISSEVPQNLSASRPQDRQFILSSKKLLLSDSGFYLCAWSRGLAGGGETQYFGPGTRLLVL.

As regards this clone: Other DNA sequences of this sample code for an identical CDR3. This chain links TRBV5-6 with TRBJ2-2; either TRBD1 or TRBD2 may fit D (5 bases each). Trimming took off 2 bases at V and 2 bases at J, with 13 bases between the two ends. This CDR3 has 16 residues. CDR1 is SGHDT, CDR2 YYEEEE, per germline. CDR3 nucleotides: TGTGCCAGCAGCTTTACCGGGACGGCCAACACCGGGGAGCTGTTTTTT. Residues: CASSFTGTANTGELFF.

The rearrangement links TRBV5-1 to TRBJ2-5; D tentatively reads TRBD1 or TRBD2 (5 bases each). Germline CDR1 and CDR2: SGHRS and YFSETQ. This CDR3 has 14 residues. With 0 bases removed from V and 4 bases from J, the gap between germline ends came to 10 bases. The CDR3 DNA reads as TGCGCCAGCAGCTTGGGCAGGGCGGGAGAGACCCAGTACTTC. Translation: CASSLGRAGETQYF.

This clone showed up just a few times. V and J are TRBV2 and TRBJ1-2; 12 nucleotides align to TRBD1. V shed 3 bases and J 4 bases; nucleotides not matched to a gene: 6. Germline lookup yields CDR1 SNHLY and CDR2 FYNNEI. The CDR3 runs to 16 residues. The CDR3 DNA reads TGTGCCAGCAGTGACGGGACAGGGGGCGCCGGCTATGGCTACACCTTC. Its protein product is CASSDGTGGAGYGYTF. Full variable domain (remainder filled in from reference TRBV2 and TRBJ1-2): EPEVTQTPSHQVTQMGQEVILRCVPISNHLYFYWYRQILGQKVEFLVSFYNNEISEKSEIFDDQFSVERPDGSNFTLKIRSTKLEDSAMYFCASSDGTGGAGYGYTFGSGTRLTVV.

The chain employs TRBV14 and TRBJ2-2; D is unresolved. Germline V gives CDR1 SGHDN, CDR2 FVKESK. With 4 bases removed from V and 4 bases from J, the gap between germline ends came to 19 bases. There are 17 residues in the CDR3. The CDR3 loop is CASSPQRWPRSTGELFF. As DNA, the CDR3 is TGTGCCAGCAGCCCCCAGCGCTGGCCCAGAAGCACCGGGGAGCTGTTTTTT.

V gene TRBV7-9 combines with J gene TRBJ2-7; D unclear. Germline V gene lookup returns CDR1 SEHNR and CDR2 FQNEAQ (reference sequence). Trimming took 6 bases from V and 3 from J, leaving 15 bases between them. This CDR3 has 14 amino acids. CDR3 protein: CASSNWGKGYEQYF. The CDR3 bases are TGTGCCAGCAGTAACTGGGGTAAGGGCTACGAGCAGTACTTC. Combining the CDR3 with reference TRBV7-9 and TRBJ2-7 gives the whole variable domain DTGVSQNPRHKITKRGQNVTFRCDPISEHNRLYWYRQTLGQGPEFLTYFQNEAQLEKSRLLSDRFSAERPKGSFSTLEIQRTEQGDSAMYLCASSNWGKGYEQYFGPGTRLTVT.

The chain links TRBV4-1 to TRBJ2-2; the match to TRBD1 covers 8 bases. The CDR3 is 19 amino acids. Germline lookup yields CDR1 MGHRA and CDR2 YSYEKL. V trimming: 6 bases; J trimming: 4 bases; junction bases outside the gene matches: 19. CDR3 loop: CASRQWVTGGSSGTGELFF. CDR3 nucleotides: TGCGCCAGCAGACAATGGGTAACAGGGGGATCTTCGGGCACCGGGGAGCTGTTTTTT.

The DNA for the CDR3 is TGTGCCAGCAGTCCCCAGCTGGGGGCCGAGCAGTACTTC. This gives the protein CASSPQLGAEQYF. The chain combines TRBV14 with TRBJ2-7; a weak D match, TRBD1 (6 bases). The CDR3 loop spans 13 amino acids. Trimming shortened V by 6 bases and J by 6 bases, and 15 bases separated the two germline ends. Germline CDR1 reads SGHDN; CDR2 reads FVKESK.

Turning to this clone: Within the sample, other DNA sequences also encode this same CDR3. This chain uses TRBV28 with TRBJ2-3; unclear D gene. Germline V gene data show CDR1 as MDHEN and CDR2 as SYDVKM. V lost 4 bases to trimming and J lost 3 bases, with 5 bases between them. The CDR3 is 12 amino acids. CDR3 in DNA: TGTGCCAGCAGTTCCACGACAGATACGCAGTATTTT. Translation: CASSSTTDTQYF.

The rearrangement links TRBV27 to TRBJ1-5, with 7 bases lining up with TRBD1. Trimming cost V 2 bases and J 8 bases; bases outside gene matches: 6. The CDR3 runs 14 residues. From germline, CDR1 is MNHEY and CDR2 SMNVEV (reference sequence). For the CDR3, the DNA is TGTGCCAGCAGTTTACAGGCAGGGGGGAAGCCCCAGCATTTT. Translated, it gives CASSLQAGGKPQHF.

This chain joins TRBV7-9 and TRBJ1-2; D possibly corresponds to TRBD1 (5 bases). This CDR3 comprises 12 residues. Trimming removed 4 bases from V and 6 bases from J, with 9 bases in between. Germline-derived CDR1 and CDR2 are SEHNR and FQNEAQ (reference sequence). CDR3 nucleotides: TGTGCCAGCAGCTCGACAGTTGATGGCTACACCTTC. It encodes CASSSTVDGYTF.

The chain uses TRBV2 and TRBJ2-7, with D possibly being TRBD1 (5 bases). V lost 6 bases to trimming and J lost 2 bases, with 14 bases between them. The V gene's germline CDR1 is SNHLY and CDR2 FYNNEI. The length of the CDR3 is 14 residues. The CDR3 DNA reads TGTGCCAGCAGCCCGACAGCCGAAACCTACGAGCAGTACTTC. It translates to CASSPTAETYEQYF.

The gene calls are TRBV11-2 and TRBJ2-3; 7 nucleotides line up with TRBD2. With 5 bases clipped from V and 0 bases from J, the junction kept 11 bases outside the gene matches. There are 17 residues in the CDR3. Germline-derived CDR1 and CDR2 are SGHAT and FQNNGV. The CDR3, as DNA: TGTGCCAGCAGCCTAACCTCCGGGGGGACCAGCACAGATACGCAGTATTTT. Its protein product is CASSLTSGGTSTDTQYF.

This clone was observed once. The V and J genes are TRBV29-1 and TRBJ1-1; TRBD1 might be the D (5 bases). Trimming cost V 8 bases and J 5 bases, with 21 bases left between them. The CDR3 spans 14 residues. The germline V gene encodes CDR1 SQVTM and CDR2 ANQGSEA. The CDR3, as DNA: TGCAGCTTTTCGACAGTACAGGTCGGGACTGAAGCTTTCTTT. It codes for CSFSTVQVGTEAFF.